This passage covers 20 T cell receptor beta chains from one sample sequenced in a study of regulatory T cells in long-lasting Graves disease (dated by TCRdb to the early 2020s). The protocol used for the library was multiplex PCR. Data came from an Illumina HiSeq 4000. iRepertoire HTBI primers and Arm-PCR amplification of CDR3 regions were used to construct TCR beta libraries. TCRdb trimmed public reads at Q25 via fastp, called clones via MiXCR and kept in-frame beta chains. Rows with a matching CDR3 protein are joined into one entry that keeps the most common DNA and genes. The sample table records a few hundred thousand distinct CDR3 sequences; roughly a quarter of these occur just once. Roughly 28% of the sample is in the top ten clones. The time point label of this sample denotes: persistent/refractory GD, antithyroid drugs over 5 years with positive TRAb. For both TCR sequencing and RNA sequencing, RNA was extracted from PBMCs in TRIzol.

The sample was peripheral blood mononuclear cells (PBMCs), taken when the disease was refractory, from a patient treated with antithyroid drugs. The receptors stem from a female donor with Graves disease.

The table lists this clonotype with many counts. This sequence joins TRBV2 and TRBJ1-5, with D unclear. The CDR3 spans 13 residues. Trimming removed 5 bases from V and 3 bases from J, with 8 bases in between. Per the germline V gene, CDR1 is SNHLY and CDR2 is FYNNEI. The chain's CDR3 is CASSRQNNQPQHF. The CDR3 nucleotides are TGTGCCAGCAGTAGGCAAAACAATCAGCCCCAGCATTTT.

The genes are TRBV7-8 and TRBJ2-5; the match to TRBD2 covers 8 bases. V dropped 7 bases and J dropped 4; count of bases not matched to a gene: 8. This CDR3 spans 14 amino acids. CDR1 is SGHVS and CDR2 is FQNEAQ in the germline V gene. This CDR3 is CASNFTGTRETQYF. In DNA, the CDR3 is TGTGCCAGCAACTTTACCGGGACTAGAGAGACCCAGTACTTC.

This rearrangement joins TRBV3-1 to TRBJ2-3; D remains ambiguous. The CDR3 contains 13 residues. Trimming stripped 0 bases from V and 5 bases from J, with 6 bases between. Germline values: CDR1 LGHDT, CDR2 YNNKEL (reference sequence). The CDR3 nucleotides are TGTGCCAGCAGCCAAGATTACGGAGATACGCAGTATTTT. This encodes CASSQDYGDTQYF.

This clonotype was seen a handful of times. The CDR3 DNA is TGTGCCAGCAAGGCACCGGGACTAGCGGGAGGGAGGAGCTCCTACGAGCAGTACTTC. This translates into CASKAPGLAGGRSSYEQYF. This sequence joins TRBV28 and TRBJ2-7, with TRBD2 identical over 16 bases. Germline CDR1 is MDHEN and CDR2 is SYDVKM. The CDR3 runs 19 residues. The V and J ends lost 7 bases and 0 bases, in that order; junction bases with no gene match: 12.

The chain links TRBV3-1 to TRBJ1-2; no definite D call. The CDR3 extends over 14 amino acids. Looked up from germline, CDR1 is LGHDT and CDR2 is YNNKEL (reference sequence). The ends were cut back, 4 bases at V and 5 bases at J, with 14 bases in the middle. The CDR3 sequence is CASSRQGMVYGYTF. CDR3 sequence (DNA): TGTGCCAGCAGCCGGCAAGGGATGGTGTATGGCTACACCTTC.

The CDR3 nucleotides are TGTGCCACCAGTGACCGCAGTAAGGGCGATGAGCAGTTCTTC. Protein: CATSDRSKGDEQFF. V is TRBV24-1 and J is TRBJ2-1; D call uncertain. V was trimmed by 4 bases and J by 8 bases, leaving 14 bases between them. The CDR3 is made up of 14 amino acids. Germline CDR1 reads KGHDR; CDR2 reads SFDVKD.

This clonotype was seen ten or more times. The V call is TRBV2, the J call TRBJ2-7, with 7 bases fitting TRBD1. Germline V CDR1 and CDR2: SNHLY, FYNNEI. CDR3 length equals 14 residues. V was clipped by 8 bases and J by 5 bases; unmatched bases: 12. CDR3 bases: TGTGCCAGCGATCTACTAAAGGGGGCTGACGAGCAGTACTTC. This codes for CASDLLKGADEQYF.

The J gene is TRBJ1-1, the V gene TRBV15, with D unresolved. This CDR3 comprises 14 residues. The germline V gene has CDR1 LNHNV and CDR2 YYDKDF (reference sequence). The V gene lost 3 bases and the J gene lost 1 base, with 9 bases spanning the gap. The CDR3 loop is CATSSRRANTEAFF. The CDR3 bases are TGTGCCACCAGCAGTCGCCGGGCGAACACTGAAGCTTTCTTT.

The rearrangement uses TRBV7-2 and TRBJ2-7, with D perhaps TRBD2 (5 bases). Germline-derived CDR1 and CDR2 are SGHTA and FQGNSA. V was shortened by 8 bases and J by 2 bases, with 16 bases between the two germline ends. The CDR3 consists of 14 residues. This CDR3 reads CASYDALVPYEQYF. As DNA, the CDR3 is TGTGCCAGCTATGACGCACTAGTCCCCTACGAGCAGTACTTC. The variable domain in full, completed from reference TRBV7-2 and TRBJ2-7, reads GAGVSQSPSNKVTEKGKDVELRCDPISGHTALYWYRQSLGQGLEFLIYFQGNSAPDKSGLPSDRFSAERTGGSVSTLTIQRTQQEDSAVYLCASYDALVPYEQYFGPGTRLTVT.

This clonotype showed up many times. V usage is TRBV2 and J usage is TRBJ1-5; no clear D. Trimming shortened V by 3 bases and J by 4 bases, and 13 bases separated the two germline ends. This CDR3 is 15 amino acids long. Germline loops: CDR1 SNHLY, CDR2 FYNNEI. The CDR3 nucleotides read TGTGCCAGCAGTGAGACCTTCGCGGGAAATCAGCCCCAGCATTTT. Translation gives CASSETFAGNQPQHF.

This clonotype was counted ten times or more. V usage is TRBV6-1 and J usage is TRBJ2-7; 9 nucleotides align to TRBD2. Germline loops: CDR1 MNHNS, CDR2 SASEGT. Trimming removed 7 bases from V and 5 bases from J; junction bases left unmatched: 18. The CDR3 is made up of 17 amino acids. CDR3 DNA: TGTGCCAGCATCGCGGGGGGTATGCGGGAGGGCCACAACGAGCAGTACTTC. Its translation is CASIAGGMREGHNEQYF.

Note on this clonotype: This CDR3 is missing its conserved last phenylalanine or tryptophan, likely due to a read error. This chain joins TRBV29-1 and TRBJ1-2; weak D call: TRBD1 (6 bases). Trimming shortened V by 2 bases and J by 8 bases, and 9 bases separated the two germline ends. From germline, CDR1 is SQVTM and CDR2 ANQGSEA. CDR3 length: 11 amino acids. CDR3 DNA: TGCAGCGTTGAATTCGGGACAGGCTACACCCTC. It encodes CSVEFGTGYTL.

The sample holds a few counts of this clonotype. The CDR3 sequence is CASSIFGGQTEAFF. CDR3 coding DNA: TGTGCCAGTAGTATATTCGGGGGGCAAACTGAAGCTTTCTTT. The V gene is TRBV19, the J gene TRBJ1-1; a weak D match, TRBD1 (6 bases). The CDR3 has 14 amino acids. V was clipped by 2 bases and J by 5 bases, with 12 bases between them. Germline-derived CDR1 and CDR2 are LNHDA and SQIVND (reference sequence).

The V call is TRBV30, the J call TRBJ2-6; D is uncertain. The CDR3 has 16 amino acids. Looked up from germline, CDR1 is GTSNPN and CDR2 is SVGIG (reference sequence). With 4 bases removed from V and 0 bases from J, the gap between germline ends came to 13 bases. CDR3 nucleotide sequence: TGTGCCTGGAAAGCGACTTTTAGCTCTGGGGCCAACGTCCTGACTTTC. Amino acids: CAWKATFSSGANVLTF.

This chain joins TRBV12-3 or TRBV12-4 and TRBJ2-3, with a weak D call TRBD2 (5 bases). V was cut by 2 bases and J by 0 bases, with 9 bases left in between. The CDR3 loop spans 15 amino acids. CDR3 sequence: CASSLRGVSTDTQYF. CDR3 in DNA: TGTGCCAGCAGTTTACGGGGAGTCAGCACAGATACGCAGTATTTT.

The chain carries TRBV20-1 and TRBJ1-1; D remains ambiguous. Trimming pared 3 bases from V and 7 bases from J, leaving 15 bases between. Germline V gene sequence: CDR1 DFQATT, CDR2 SNEGSKA (reference sequence). The CDR3 has 13 amino acids. CDR3 DNA: TGCAGTGCTAGGCCTCCCGAGGGTAATGAAGCTTTCTTT. Amino acids: CSARPPEGNEAFF.

This clonotype was picked up a small number of times. The CDR3 DNA follows: TGTGCCAGCACCTGGGGGCAAGAGACCCAGTACTTC. This gives the protein CASTWGQETQYF. The chain combines TRBV5-6 with TRBJ2-5; D could derive from TRBD1 or TRBD2 (5 bases each). This CDR3 has 12 amino acids. Trimming left V 6 bases short and J 2 bases short, with 8 bases between. In germline, CDR1 is SGHDT, CDR2 YYEEEE.

This chain joins TRBV7-3 and TRBJ1-6; D remains unclear. The V gene lost 8 bases and the J gene lost 7 bases, with 6 bases spanning the gap. Per the germline V gene, CDR1 is SGHTA and CDR2 is FQGTGA. The CDR3 covers 11 residues. The CDR3 region has the DNA TGTGCCAGCGTAGCGAATTCACCCCTCCACTTT. Protein sequence: CASVANSPLHF.

This clonotype was seen a few times. The gene calls are TRBV6-1 and TRBJ2-2, with D hard to call. Between the trimmed V and J ends, which lost 5 bases and 6 bases, there was a span of 7 bases. Germline CDR1 MNHNS, CDR2 SASEGT. The CDR3 is 12 amino acids. The CDR3 here is CASSTISGELFF. The CDR3 nucleotides are TGTGCCAGCAGTACCATCTCCGGGGAGCTGTTTTTT.

J is TRBJ2-2 and V is TRBV6-1; D is perhaps TRBD2 (6 bases). Per germline, CDR1 MNHNS and CDR2 SASEGT. The CDR3 has 15 amino acids. V shed 7 bases and J shed 6 bases, with 18 bases lying between them. The CDR3 DNA follows: TGTGCCAGCACCGAAAGAGGGACTCGTGCCGGGGAGCTGTTTTTT. Translated: CASTERGTRAGELFF.